This TCR beta chain was sequenced during a study of shared clonotypes between healthy human individuals. Some clones are missing from TCRdb's copy, which holds only in-frame ones; the method was immunoSEQ multiplex PCR. Here the sample spans roughly 2.5 million clones, 90% to 95% being singletons. Trimming cost V 0 bases and J 9 bases, with 12 bases left between them. The CDR3 contains 14 residues. CDR1 GTSNPN and CDR2 SVGIG come from the germline V gene (reference sequence). Sequencing used naive CD4+ T cells sorted from blood. Subset given: CD45RA+ positively selected. This TCR came from a man between 18 and 29 years old in good health. The rearrangement joins TRBV30 to TRBJ1-6, with D maybe TRBD1 (5 bases). The CDR3 DNA follows: TGTGCCTGGAGTGTAGAAGTGGGGGGTTCACCCCTCCACTTT. Translating it yields CAWSVEVGGSPLHF.